The entry below gives a single TCR beta chain sequence along with its context. The specificity of this receptor is unknown. The library was built by means of the immunoSEQ multiplex PCR assay. The multiplex PCR relied on a mix of 60 forward primers for TCR Vbeta segments and 13 reverse primers for TCR Jbeta segments. The CDR3 region of rearranged TCR beta genes was amplified from genomic DNA by a multiplex PCR assay. On the Illumina HiSeq System, the amplified TCR beta libraries were sequenced as 87-base-pair reads. The authors' pipeline ran thus. A later analysis counted tens of millions of unique TCR beta chains across the 550 to 750 repertoires, and 9.5 million to 11 million of these chains were shared by at least two donors. A nearest-neighbor algorithm error-corrected the raw reads and collapsed the reads into unique sequences, merging closely related sequences to remove PCR and sequencing errors. To assign V, D and J gene segments, CDR3 sequences were aligned to IMGT reference sequences. For a sequence to be retained, a match of at least six nucleotides was required to both a V gene segment and a J gene segment. A rearrangement was called productive if the CDR3 had no stop codons and remained in frame with V and J, and every other rearrangement was called non-productive. Following IMGT convention, CDR3 was defined as the stretch from the second conserved V-encoded cysteine to the conserved J-encoded phenylalanine. The earlier analysis of roughly 590 of the donors excluded any sequence lacking an unambiguous match to a single V gene segment. An earlier analysis of some 500 of the donors classified V segments as functional when productive rearrangements were above 56.7% and as segregating when the standard deviation between donors was above 5%. A statistical classification framework was developed to diagnose cytomegalovirus status using the catalog of TCR beta chain sequences. In a later analysis, V and J genes were assigned by comparing TCR nucleotide sequences against IMGT/GENE-DB human TR gene sequences. A later analysis assigned CDR3 sequences and most-parsimonious VDJ recombination scenarios with the TCRdist pipeline. A later analysis defined each TCR beta chain by its CDR3 amino acid sequence plus V-gene family, and excluded reads lacking a unique V-gene family. To address suspected cross-contamination and a sequencing artifact, a later analysis removed 450 to 700 highly shared, low-generation-probability nucleotide sequences. For each public chain, a later analysis derived a clonal expansion index from normalized ranks of inferred template counts within each repertoire. In a later analysis, generation probabilities were computed with a VDJ recombination model fitted to out-of-frame rearrangements, and the resulting probabilities were checked against IGoR. In a later analysis, TCR-TCR, TCR-HLA and TCR-CMV co-occurrence was scored with hypergeometric tests, and a repertoire-size bias correction was applied to TCR pairs. To estimate false discovery rates, a later analysis permuted the HLA or CMV assignments 20 times. A later analysis grouped co-occurring TCRs with DBSCAN, adding TCRdist sequence similarity when clustering within HLA-allele-positive subsets. Repertoires with fewer than 30,000 or more than 120,000 public chains, plus five repertoires with anomalous nucleotide sharing, were excluded from co-occurrence clustering. This is the immuneACCESS table as TCRdb keeps it, with only in-frame sequences that have V and J called. A part of the clones is gone; compared with another copy, unresolved V genes explain less than half, and the rest is unexplained. D and trimming were read from the DNA, whereas the V and J calls and clone size are those reported in that table. This sample's table contains about 88,000 clones. More than 5.5% of the sample belongs to the ten largest clones.

This entry belongs to a study of cytomegalovirus exposure and HLA in healthy donors (dated by TCRdb to about 2017). For the wider study: An earlier analysis of approximately 640 of the donors reported approximately 270 Gb of sequence data and more than 90 million unique TCR beta sequences from roughly 200 million T cells. An early release covering just under 650 HLA-typed donors comprised about 300 gigabases of sequencing data and approximately 80 million unique TCR sequences. Of the approximately 370 genotyped donors, less than 85% were placed in the genetic ancestry cluster associated with self-reported Caucasian donors. The study aimed to test whether cataloging public T cell receptors could reveal signatures of past pathogen exposure. Using immunosequencing, the study profiled T cell repertoires from around 680 subjects and related those repertoires to cytomegalovirus serostatus. Along with the approximately 670-subject first cohort, a separate validation cohort of some 130 different subjects was used. High-throughput TCR immunosequencing, statistical association of individual TCRs with disease status, and machine learning were combined to predict cytomegalovirus infection status. A later analysis re-examined previously published TCR beta repertoires from just over 650 donors and added high-resolution HLA genotyping to investigate patterns of TCR occurrence. The later analysis used no new phenotypic data to find candidate immune exposures, relying instead on TCR beta sequences and their occurrence across donors. An earlier analysis of more than 450 of the donors used high-throughput TCR beta sequencing to judge whether each TCR beta V gene segment behaved as functional or pseudogenic. Alongside the repertoire data, information on donor age, sex, ethnicity and CMV serostatus was compiled. A later genetic analysis took genome-wide SNP genotypes for about 55% of the 666 donors and used that subset as a discovery cohort. Every repertoire in the discovery cohort had been generated on one and the same sequencing platform. Class I and class II HLA loci were covered by the typing at four-digit resolution. Typing coverage varied by locus: roughly 629-630 donors for A, B, C, DRB1 and DQB1; around 560 for DQA1; nearly 610 for DPA1; approximately 490 for DPB1. A handful of DR-DQ haplotypes were handled as single units for association and clustering because linkage in the cohort was strong. Among roughly 370 genotyped donors of the cohort, an average of approximately 240,000 unique TCR beta nucleotide sequences were sequenced per donor, 15% to 20% of them non-productive. On the study overall, not on this receptor specifically: In a later analysis, TCR association rates were found to vary across HLA loci, with the most associated TCRs seen for DRB1 alleles and the fewest for HLA-C alleles. Strong co-occurrence of HLA alleles, especially DR and DQ, made assigning TCR associations to individual alleles difficult. The sequencing pipeline was judged likely to have produced a cluster of highly shared sequence variants as a technical artifact. In an earlier analysis of about 550 of the donors, most TCR beta V segments were observed in productive rearrangements about 87% or about 30% of the time, broadly matching IMGT annotations. A further reported finding was that TCR beta sequences accurately predicted the HLA-A and HLA-B alleles for most subjects in the first cohort. The classifier was reported to diagnose cytomegalovirus status with high specificity and sensitivity in both the original and validation cohorts. A later genetic analysis associated a missense DCLRE1C variant with V-gene and J-gene trimming of TCR beta chains, and an independent cohort replicated the association. Because the 87-base-pair reads could not distinguish some IMGT-functional V segments, including TRBV6-2 and TRBV6-3, those segments were excluded. The authors suggested that the approach could potentially be generalized to other disease states and immunological phenotypes. A later analysis reported that several top co-occurrence clusters appeared linked to parvovirus B19, influenza, CMV and Epstein-Barr virus. Correlated functional status among segregating V segments might reflect linkage disequilibrium, but an unknown experimental factor could not be ruled out. Because some donors lacked HLA typing at each locus, the association tests relied only on the typed subset. Immune exposure information for the cohort was limited to CMV serostatus. Because counts were too low, some 16 rarely observed V segments, including chromosome 9 orphons, were excluded from the earlier analysis of under 650 of the donors. A later analysis associated about 17,000 TCR beta sequences with specific HLA alleles at a false discovery rate of 0.05. Three of the identified cytomegalovirus-associated TCR beta chains were confirmed in vitro to be specific for cytomegalovirus antigens. The study listed 150 to 200 TCR beta chains as associated with cytomegalovirus. In a later analysis, HLA-associated TCR beta chains were found to be more clonally expanded and to have lower generation probabilities than equally common non-associated chains. This cohort had only TCR beta chains sequenced, and the lack of alpha or paired-chain data limited which features could be detected. According to a later genetic analysis, donors in an Asian-associated ancestry cluster had fewer N-insertions in productive TCRs than the approximately 630-donor mean. In a later analysis, most CMV-associated TCR beta chains were found to appear HLA-restricted, with HLA associations seemingly driven largely by CMV exposure. While some public TCRs were present in many individuals, most TCR sequences turned up only very rarely across donors. Roughly uniform sequencing depth across donors was assumed in presence/absence analyses, although this assumption may not hold.

In total, over 600 healthy bone marrow donors made up the cohort. At the time of sampling, all cohort members were nominally healthy, though unrecorded immune exposures were likely present. The donor was CMV seropositive and belonged to the group of 250 to 300 seropositive cohort members. A peripheral blood sample was provided by each donor, and peripheral blood mononuclear cells were used for TCR beta sequencing. Genomic DNA was extracted from the blood cell samples with the Qiagen DNeasy Blood Extraction Kit. The CDR3 runs 14 amino acids, cysteine and phenylalanine included. CDR3 DNA is the only sequence kept; it has 42 bases, read in frame from the first base. From a lookup of the germline V gene, CDR1 and CDR2 are SGHRS and YFSETQ. V and J are truncated by 0 bases and 4 bases respectively, leaving an intervening sequence of 10 bases.

The V gene is TRBV5-1 and the J gene is TRBJ1-1; tentative D gene TRBD1, with 5 bases matching. The specimen was PBMCs. This receptor was identified in a girl aged 10-17 years in good health and CMV-seropositive. The nucleotide sequence is given as TGCGCCAGCAGCTTGGGAGCGGGGGGCACTGAAGCTTTCTTT. Translation gives CASSLGAGGTEAFF.